This TCR beta chain was observed in a study of Ad26.COV2.S vaccination and SARS-CoV-2 variants. Stated treatment: 15 to 20 received Ad26.COV2.S at low or high dose, single or two shots; a few received placebo; per-sample allocation not given. Specimen acquisition occurred on day 63 following the initial vaccine or placebo injection. In Boston, an adult donor aged 18-55 years took part. Assay used: immunoSEQ multiplex PCR; TCRdb lists only in-frame clones, some missing. The data hold hundreds of thousands of clones, with approximately 92% observed a single time. General study results and limits: Analytic work on TCR breadth and depth might have understated the full extent of total T cell responses.

With regard to this clone: The target antigen is unknown.

Trimming shortened V by 3 bases and J by 3 bases, and 14 bases separated the two germline ends. Germline loops: CDR1 MNHEY, CDR2 SVGEGT. The CDR3 loop spans 15 amino acids. This specimen consisted of peripheral blood, obtained in a trial of Ad26.COV2.S vaccine versus placebo. The clonotype comes from a person aged 18 to 59 who received the Ad26.COV2.S COVID-19 vaccine or a placebo. The chain combines TRBV6-2 or TRBV6-3 with TRBJ1-1; maybe TRBD1 (5 bases). CDR3 sequence reads: CASSYLRDPHTEAFF. The CDR3 DNA is TGTGCCAGCAGTTATCTCAGGGACCCCCACACTGAAGCTTTCTTT.